The 3 T cell receptor beta chains listed next were all sequenced from one sample in a study of breast tumors, draining lymph nodes, adjacent tissues. Samples came from axillary lymph nodes draining the breast cancer. In TCRdb, the multiplex PCR reads were re-called with MiXCR into one record per CDR3 protein. The data hold approximately 90,000 distinct CDR3 sequences, with roughly 30% observed a single time. Specimen: axillary lymph node tissue. Receptor source: a female donor with breast cancer. Some clones in this sample may be carry-over from other donors' samples.

This clonotype has at least ten counts. The chain uses TRBV4-2 and TRBJ1-2, with a possible D match to TRBD1 (5 bases). V lost 4 bases, J lost 4 bases, and 16 bases lay in between. The V gene's germline CDR1 is LGHNA and CDR2 YNFKEQ. CDR3 length: 15 residues. In nucleotides, the CDR3 is TGTGCCAGCAGCCGGGGACGGGGCCAGGGCTATGGCTACACCTTC. It translates to CASSRGRGQGYGYTF.

With respect to this clonotype: A single base separates this from a much larger clone, so it may be a read error. The rearrangement joins TRBV20-1 to TRBJ2-7; possibly TRBD1 or TRBD2 for D (5 bases each). CDR3 size: 14 residues. V gave up 0 bases and J gave up 8 bases, with 17 bases separating them. CDR1 is DFQATT and CDR2 is SNEGSKA in the germline V gene (reference sequence). CDR3 in amino acids: CSARDPQGVSKQYF. The CDR3 nucleotides are TGCAGTGCTAGAGACCCTCAGGGAGTGTCCAAGCAGTACTTC.

The chain combines TRBV7-6 with TRBJ2-1; 10 bases fit TRBD2. Unmatched junction bases numbered 14, after V lost 0 bases and J lost 12 bases. The CDR3 is 17 amino acids. CDR1 and CDR2 (germline): SGHVS, FNYEAQ. The CDR3 region is CASSLALAGVRTDTQFF. In DNA, the CDR3 is TGTGCCAGCAGCTTAGCTCTAGCGGGAGTCCGCACAGATACGCAGTTCTTC. Drawing the rest from reference TRBV7-6 and TRBJ2-1, the complete variable domain is GAGVSQSPRYKVTKRGQDVALRCDPISGHVSLYWYRQALGQGPEFLTYFNYEAQQDKSGLPNDRFSAERPEGSISTLTIQRTEQRDSAMYRCASSLALAGVRTDTQFFGPGTRLTVL.